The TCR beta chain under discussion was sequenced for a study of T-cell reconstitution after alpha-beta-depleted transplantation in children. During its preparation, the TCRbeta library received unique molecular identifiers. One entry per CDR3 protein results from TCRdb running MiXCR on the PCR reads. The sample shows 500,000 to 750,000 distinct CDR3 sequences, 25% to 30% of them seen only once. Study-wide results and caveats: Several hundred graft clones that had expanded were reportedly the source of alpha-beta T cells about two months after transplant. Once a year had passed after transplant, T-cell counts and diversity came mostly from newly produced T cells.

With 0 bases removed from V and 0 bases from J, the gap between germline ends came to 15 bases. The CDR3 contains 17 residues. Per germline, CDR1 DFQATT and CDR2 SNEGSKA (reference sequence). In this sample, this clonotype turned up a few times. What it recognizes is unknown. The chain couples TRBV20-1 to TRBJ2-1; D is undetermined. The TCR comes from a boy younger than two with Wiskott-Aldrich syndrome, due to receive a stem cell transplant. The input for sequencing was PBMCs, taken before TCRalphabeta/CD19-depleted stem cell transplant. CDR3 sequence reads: CSARDPQGKSSYNEQFF. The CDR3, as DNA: TGCAGTGCTAGAGACCCCCAAGGGAAAAGCTCCTACAATGAGCAGTTCTTC.